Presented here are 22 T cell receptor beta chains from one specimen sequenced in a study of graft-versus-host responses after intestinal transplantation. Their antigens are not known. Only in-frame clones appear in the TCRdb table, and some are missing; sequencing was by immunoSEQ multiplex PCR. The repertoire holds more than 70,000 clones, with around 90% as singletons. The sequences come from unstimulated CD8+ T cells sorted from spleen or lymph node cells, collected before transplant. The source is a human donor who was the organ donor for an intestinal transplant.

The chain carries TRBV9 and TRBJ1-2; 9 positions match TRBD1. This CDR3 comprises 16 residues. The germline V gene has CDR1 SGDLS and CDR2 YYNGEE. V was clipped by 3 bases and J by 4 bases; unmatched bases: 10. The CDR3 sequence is CASSADLGQGAYGYTF. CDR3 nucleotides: TGTGCCAGCAGCGCCGACCTGGGACAGGGCGCCTATGGCTACACCTTC.

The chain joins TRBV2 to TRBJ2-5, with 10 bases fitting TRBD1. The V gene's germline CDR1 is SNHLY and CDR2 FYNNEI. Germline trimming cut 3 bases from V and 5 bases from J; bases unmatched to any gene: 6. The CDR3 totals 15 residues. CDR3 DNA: TGTGCCAGCAGTGATGGGACAGGGGTCCTGGAGACCCAGTACTTC. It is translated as CASSDGTGVLETQYF.

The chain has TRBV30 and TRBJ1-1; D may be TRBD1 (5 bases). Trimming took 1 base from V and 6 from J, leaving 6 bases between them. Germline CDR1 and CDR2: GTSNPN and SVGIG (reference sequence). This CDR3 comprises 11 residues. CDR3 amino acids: CAWSATAEAFF. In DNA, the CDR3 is TGTGCCTGGAGTGCGACAGCTGAAGCTTTCTTT.

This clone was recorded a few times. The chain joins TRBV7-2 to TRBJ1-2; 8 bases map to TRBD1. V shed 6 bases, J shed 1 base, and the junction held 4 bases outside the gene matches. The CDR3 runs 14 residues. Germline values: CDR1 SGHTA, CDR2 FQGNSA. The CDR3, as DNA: TGTGCCAGCAGAGGACAGGGCCTTAACTATGGCTACACCTTC. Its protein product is CASRGQGLNYGYTF.

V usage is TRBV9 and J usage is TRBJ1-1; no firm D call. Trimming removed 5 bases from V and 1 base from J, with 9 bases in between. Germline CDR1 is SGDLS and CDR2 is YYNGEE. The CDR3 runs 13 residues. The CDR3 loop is CASSAAGNTEAFF. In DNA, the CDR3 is TGTGCCAGCAGTGCTGCAGGGAACACTGAAGCTTTCTTT.

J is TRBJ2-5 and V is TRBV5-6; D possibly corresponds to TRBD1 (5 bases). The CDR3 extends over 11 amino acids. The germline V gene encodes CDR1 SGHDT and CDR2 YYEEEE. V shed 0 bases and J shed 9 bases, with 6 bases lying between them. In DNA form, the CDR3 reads TGTGCCAGCAGCTTGGAAGGGGCCCAGTACTTC. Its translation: CASSLEGAQYF.

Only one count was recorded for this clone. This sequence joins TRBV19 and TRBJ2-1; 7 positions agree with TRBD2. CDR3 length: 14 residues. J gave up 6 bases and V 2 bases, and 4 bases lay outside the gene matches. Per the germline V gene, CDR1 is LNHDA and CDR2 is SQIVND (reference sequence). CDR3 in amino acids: CASSILGGSNEQFF. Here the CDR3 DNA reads TGTGCCAGTAGTATACTCGGGGGGAGCAATGAGCAGTTCTTC.

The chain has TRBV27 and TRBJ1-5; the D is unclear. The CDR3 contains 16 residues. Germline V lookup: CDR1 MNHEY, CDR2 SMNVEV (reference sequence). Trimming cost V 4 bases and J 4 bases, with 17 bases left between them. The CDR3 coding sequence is TGTGCCAGCAGTTCAGTTCCGGATCGGGGAAATCAGCCCCAGCATTTT. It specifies CASSSVPDRGNQPQHF.

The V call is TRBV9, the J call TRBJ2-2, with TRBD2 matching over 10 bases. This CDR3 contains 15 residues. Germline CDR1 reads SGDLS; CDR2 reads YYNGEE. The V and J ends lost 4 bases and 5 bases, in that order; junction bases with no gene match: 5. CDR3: CASSPSGGRTGELFF. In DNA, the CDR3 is TGTGCCAGCAGCCCTAGCGGGGGACGAACCGGGGAGCTGTTTTTT. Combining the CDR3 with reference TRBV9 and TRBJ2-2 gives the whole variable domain DSGVTQTPKHLITATGQRVTLRCSPRSGDLSVYWYQQSLDQGLQFLIQYYNGEERAKGNILERFSAQQFPDLHSELNLSSLELGDSALYFCASSPSGGRTGELFFGEGSRLTVL.

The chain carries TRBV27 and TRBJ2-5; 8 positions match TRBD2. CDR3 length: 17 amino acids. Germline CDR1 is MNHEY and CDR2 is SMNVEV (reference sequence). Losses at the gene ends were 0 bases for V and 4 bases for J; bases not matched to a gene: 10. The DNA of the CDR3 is TGTGCCAGCAGTTTATCAGGCGGGGGGACCCCGGGAGAGACCCAGTACTTC. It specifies CASSLSGGGTPGETQYF.

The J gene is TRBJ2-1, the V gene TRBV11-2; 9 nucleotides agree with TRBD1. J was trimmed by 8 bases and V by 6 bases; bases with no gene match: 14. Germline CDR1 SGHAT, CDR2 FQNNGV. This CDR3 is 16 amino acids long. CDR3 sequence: CASSERPGQGLHEQFF. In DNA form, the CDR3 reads TGTGCCAGCAGTGAGAGACCGGGACAGGGCTTGCATGAGCAGTTCTTC.

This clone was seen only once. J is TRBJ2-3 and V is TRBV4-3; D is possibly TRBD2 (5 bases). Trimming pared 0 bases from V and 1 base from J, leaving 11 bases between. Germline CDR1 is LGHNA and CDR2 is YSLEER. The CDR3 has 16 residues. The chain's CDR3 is CASSQEGSEGTDTQYF. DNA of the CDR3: TGCGCCAGCAGCCAAGAGGGTAGCGAGGGCACAGATACGCAGTATTTT.

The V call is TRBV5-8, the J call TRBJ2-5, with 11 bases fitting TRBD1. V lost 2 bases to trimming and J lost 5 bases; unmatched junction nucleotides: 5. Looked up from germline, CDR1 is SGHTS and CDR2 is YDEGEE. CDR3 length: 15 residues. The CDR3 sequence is CASSLGQGARETQYF. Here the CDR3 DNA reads TGTGCCAGCAGCTTAGGACAGGGGGCGCGGGAGACCCAGTACTTC.

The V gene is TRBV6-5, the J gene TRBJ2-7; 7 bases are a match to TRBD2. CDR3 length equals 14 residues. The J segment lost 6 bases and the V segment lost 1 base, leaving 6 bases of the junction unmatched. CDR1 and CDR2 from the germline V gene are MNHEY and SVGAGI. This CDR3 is CASSYFTGGFEQYF. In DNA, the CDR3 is TGTGCCAGCAGTTACTTTACGGGGGGATTCGAGCAGTACTTC.

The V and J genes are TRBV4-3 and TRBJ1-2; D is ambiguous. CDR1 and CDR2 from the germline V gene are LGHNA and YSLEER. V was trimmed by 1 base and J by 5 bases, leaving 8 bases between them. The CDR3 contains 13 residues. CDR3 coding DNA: TGCGCCAGCAGCCAAGCGGGGTGGTATGGCTACACCTTC. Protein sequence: CASSQAGWYGYTF.

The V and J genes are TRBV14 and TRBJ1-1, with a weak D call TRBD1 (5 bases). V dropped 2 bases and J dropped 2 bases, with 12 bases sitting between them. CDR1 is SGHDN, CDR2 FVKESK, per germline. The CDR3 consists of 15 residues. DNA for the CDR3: TGTGCCAGCAGCCAAATCGGGGGATCAAACACTGAAGCTTTCTTT. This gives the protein CASSQIGGSNTEAFF.

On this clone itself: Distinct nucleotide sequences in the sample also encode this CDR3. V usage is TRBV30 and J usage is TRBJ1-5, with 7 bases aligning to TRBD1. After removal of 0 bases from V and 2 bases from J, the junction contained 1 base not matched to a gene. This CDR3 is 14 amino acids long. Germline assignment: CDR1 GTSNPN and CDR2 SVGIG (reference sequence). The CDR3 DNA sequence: TGTGCCTGGAGTGTCGGACAGGGCAATCAGCCCCAGCATTTT. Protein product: CAWSVGQGNQPQHF.

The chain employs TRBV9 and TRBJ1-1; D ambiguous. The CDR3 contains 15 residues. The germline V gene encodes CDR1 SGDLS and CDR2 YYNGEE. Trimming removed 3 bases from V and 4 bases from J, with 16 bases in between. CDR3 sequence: CASSATPRLSTEAFF. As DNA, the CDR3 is TGTGCCAGCAGCGCCACCCCTCGTCTGAGCACTGAAGCTTTCTTT.

The DNA for the CDR3 is TGCGCCAGCAGCGGATGGACAGGGGGAGAGACCCAGTACTTC. This encodes CASSGWTGGETQYF. The V and J genes are TRBV5-1 and TRBJ2-5; 10 bases agree with TRBD1. Germline-derived CDR1 and CDR2 are SGHRS and YFSETQ. The CDR3 is 14 residues long. J gave up 4 bases and V 4 bases, and 4 bases lay outside the gene matches. The variable domain in full, completed from reference TRBV5-1 and TRBJ2-5, reads KAGVTQTPRYLIKTRGQQVTLSCSPISGHRSVSWYQQTPGQGLQFLFEYFSETQRNKGNFPGRFSGRQFSNSRSEMNVSTLELGDSALYLCASSGWTGGETQYFGPGTRLLVL.

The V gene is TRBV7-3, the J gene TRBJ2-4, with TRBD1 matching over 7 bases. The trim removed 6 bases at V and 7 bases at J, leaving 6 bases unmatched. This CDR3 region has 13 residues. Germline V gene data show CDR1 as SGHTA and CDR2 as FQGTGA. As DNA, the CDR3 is TGTGCCAGCAGACCCCGGGACAGCAACATTCAGTACTTC. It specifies CASRPRDSNIQYF.

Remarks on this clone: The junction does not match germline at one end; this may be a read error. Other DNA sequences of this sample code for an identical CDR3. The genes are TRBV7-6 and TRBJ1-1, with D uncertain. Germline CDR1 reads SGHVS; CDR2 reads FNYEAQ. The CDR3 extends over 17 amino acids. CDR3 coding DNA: TGTGCCAGCAGCTTAGCGGGAGGCATCTATCTGAACACCGAAGCTTTCTTT. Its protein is CASSLAGGIYLNTEAFF.

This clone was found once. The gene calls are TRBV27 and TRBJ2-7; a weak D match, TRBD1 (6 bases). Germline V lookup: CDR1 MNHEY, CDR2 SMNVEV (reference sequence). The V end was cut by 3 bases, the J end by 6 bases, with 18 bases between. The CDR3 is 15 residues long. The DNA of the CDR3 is TGTGCCAGCAGTTTCTACAGGGAACCTGCCGGCGAGCAGTACTTC. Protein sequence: CASSFYREPAGEQYF.